Below, 13 T cell receptor beta chains from the same sample are listed, as sequenced in a study of cytomegalovirus exposure and HLA in healthy donors. PCR involved 60 Vbeta and 13 Jbeta primers. This table comes from immunoSEQ multiplex PCR, and its TCRdb copy is limited to in-frame clones, with some not included. The sample gives 110,000 or so clones, 69% of which show up once; approximately 5.5% is in the top ten. The sample comprised PBMCs. The receptors come from a woman in her sixties or seventies in good health and CMV-seropositive.

V is TRBV19 and J is TRBJ2-6, with D unresolved. There are 16 residues in the CDR3. The V gene lost 6 bases and the J gene lost 1 base, with 13 bases spanning the gap. Germline V CDR1 and CDR2: LNHDA, SQIVND (reference sequence). CDR3 bases: TGTGCCAGTAGCCCACTTCTCCGATCTGGGGCCAACGTCCTGACTTTC. Encoded protein: CASSPLLRSGANVLTF.

V gene TRBV6-5 combines with J gene TRBJ1-2, with 7 bases matching TRBD1. The length of the CDR3 is 15 residues. Germline V gene data show CDR1 as MNHEY and CDR2 as SVGAGI. Trimming removed 7 bases from V and 2 bases from J; junction bases left unmatched: 10. The CDR3, as DNA: TGTGCCAGCAAATTGGAGGGGGCGGGGAACTATGGCTACACCTTC. Translating gives CASKLEGAGNYGYTF.

The CDR3 spells CAWSLTLSGGAHNEQFF. The CDR3 nucleotides are TGTGCCTGGAGCCTCACCCTTAGCGGGGGGGCCCACAATGAGCAGTTCTTC. V is TRBV30 and J is TRBJ2-1; 11 bases line up with TRBD2. The germline V gene encodes CDR1 GTSNPN and CDR2 SVGIG (reference sequence). With V trimmed by 3 bases and J by 5 bases, 12 bases remained unmatched. The CDR3 loop spans 17 amino acids.

The rearrangement uses TRBV29-1 and TRBJ2-3; D is perhaps TRBD2 (6 bases). With 6 bases removed from V and 2 bases from J, the gap between germline ends came to 18 bases. Germline values: CDR1 SQVTM, CDR2 ANQGSEA. The CDR3 loop spans 15 amino acids. DNA of the CDR3: TGCAGCGTACGTGAGGGAGGCGCGTTCACAGATACGCAGTATTTT. Residues: CSVREGGAFTDTQYF.

This chain joins TRBV2 and TRBJ2-5; the D is unclear. V lost 6 bases and J lost 2, with 7 bases in between. The CDR3 is 12 amino acids. Germline CDR1 and CDR2: SNHLY and FYNNEI. The CDR3, as DNA: TGTGCCAGCAGCCCAGGACAAGAGACCCAGTACTTC. This codes for CASSPGQETQYF.

The chain carries TRBV4-3 and TRBJ2-7; TRBD2 matches at 11 bases. Germline-derived CDR1 and CDR2 are LGHNA and YSLEER. V shed 5 bases and J 0 bases; nucleotides not matched to a gene: 3. CDR3 length: 15 amino acids. The CDR3 DNA reads as TGCGCCAGCAGCTTAGGGACTAGCGGCTCCTACGAGCAGTACTTC. It yields the protein CASSLGTSGSYEQYF.

In this sample, this clone turned up once. The J gene is TRBJ1-5, the V gene TRBV6-1, with TRBD1 identical over 7 bases. The CDR3 length is 14 residues. J gave up 3 bases and V 8 bases, and 7 bases lay outside the gene matches. Germline V gene sequence: CDR1 MNHNS, CDR2 SASEGT. The CDR3 reads CASGVGQVNQPQHF. CDR3 sequence (DNA): TGTGCCAGCGGGGTTGGACAGGTCAATCAGCCCCAGCATTTT.

This chain links TRBV4-1 with TRBJ1-1; tentative D call: TRBD1 (5 bases). The CDR3 loop spans 15 amino acids. V gave up 4 bases and J gave up 0 bases, with 12 bases separating them. Germline V lookup: CDR1 MGHRA, CDR2 YSYEKL. This chain's CDR3 is CASSRGQGMNTEAFF. CDR3 nucleotide sequence: TGCGCCAGCAGCCGGGGCCAGGGTATGAACACTGAAGCTTTCTTT.

The chain carries TRBV11-2 and TRBJ1-2; D call uncertain. The V and J ends lost 5 bases and 0 bases respectively, with 16 bases between them. Germline V gives CDR1 SGHAT, CDR2 FQNNGV. The CDR3 is made up of 16 amino acids. CDR3 DNA sequence: TGTGCCAGCAGCCCCGTAGGAGGGAGGCCTAACTATGGCTACACCTTC. This sequence encodes CASSPVGGRPNYGYTF.

In its sample, this clone was seen once. In nucleotides, the CDR3 is TGTGCCAGCAGTACCGGGATCTTGAGGAATGAGCAGTTCTTC. Translation gives CASSTGILRNEQFF. The rearrangement uses TRBV6-6 and TRBJ2-1; a weak D match, TRBD2 (5 bases). V lost 5 bases and J lost 7, with 15 bases in between. CDR3 length: 14 residues. Germline-derived CDR1 and CDR2 are MNHNY and SVGAGI (reference sequence).

The chain employs TRBV6-5 and TRBJ2-5, with 7 nucleotides matching TRBD1. CDR3 length equals 16 residues. J lost 6 bases, V lost 2 bases, and 12 bases had no gene match. Looked up from germline, CDR1 is MNHEY and CDR2 is SVGAGI. For the CDR3, the DNA is TGTGCCAGCAGTTACCCTTCGACAGGGCTCAGGAAGACCCAGTACTTC. Amino acid sequence: CASSYPSTGLRKTQYF.

The rearrangement uses TRBV7-2 and TRBJ2-5; 9 nucleotides agree with TRBD2. Germline V CDR1 and CDR2: SGHTA, FQGNSA. With V trimmed by 2 bases and J by 1 base, 5 bases remained unmatched. This CDR3 comprises 16 residues. DNA of the CDR3: TGTGCCAGCAGCTTATCAGCGGGGGGCCCCCAAGAGACCCAGTACTTC. It translates to CASSLSAGGPQETQYF. The full variable domain, rest sourced from reference TRBV7-2 and TRBJ2-5, is GAGVSQSPSNKVTEKGKDVELRCDPISGHTALYWYRQSLGQGLEFLIYFQGNSAPDKSGLPSDRFSAERTGGSVSTLTIQRTQQEDSAVYLCASSLSAGGPQETQYFGPGTRLLVL.

This rearrangement joins TRBV4-3 to TRBJ1-3; D is perhaps TRBD1 (6 bases). V lost 0 bases to trimming and J lost 3 bases, with 9 bases between them. The V gene's germline CDR1 is LGHNA and CDR2 YSLEER. The CDR3 has 15 amino acids. CDR3: CASSQDRGLGNTIYF. CDR3 nucleotide sequence: TGCGCCAGCAGCCAAGACAGGGGTCTTGGAAACACCATATATTTT.